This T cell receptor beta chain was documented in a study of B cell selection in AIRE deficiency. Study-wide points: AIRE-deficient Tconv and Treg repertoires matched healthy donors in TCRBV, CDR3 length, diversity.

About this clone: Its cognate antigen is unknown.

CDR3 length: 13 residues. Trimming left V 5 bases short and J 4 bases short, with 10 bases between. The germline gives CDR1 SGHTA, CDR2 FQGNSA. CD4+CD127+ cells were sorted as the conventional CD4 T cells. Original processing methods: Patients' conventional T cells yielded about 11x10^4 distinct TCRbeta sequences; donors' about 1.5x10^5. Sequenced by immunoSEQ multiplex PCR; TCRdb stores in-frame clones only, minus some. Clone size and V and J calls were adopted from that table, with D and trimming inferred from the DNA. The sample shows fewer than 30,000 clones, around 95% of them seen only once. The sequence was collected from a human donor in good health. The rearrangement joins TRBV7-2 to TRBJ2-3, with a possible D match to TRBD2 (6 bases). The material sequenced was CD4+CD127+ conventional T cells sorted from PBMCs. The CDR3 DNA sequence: TGTGCCAGCAGCCTCAGGAGGGCAGATACGCAGTATTTT. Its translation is CASSLRRADTQYF.